What follows are 11 T cell receptor beta chains derived from one specimen sequenced in a study of Ad26.COV2.S vaccination and SARS-CoV-2 variants. Sequencing used immunoSEQ multiplex PCR; TCRdb keeps in-frame clones, though not all of them. This sample has just over 350,000 clones, with under 95% found just once. The sample in question was peripheral blood, obtained after recovery from COVID-19. The receptors here all came from a human donor who had recovered from COVID-19.

The V and J genes are TRBV27 and TRBJ2-7; D ambiguous. The germline V gene encodes CDR1 MNHEY and CDR2 SMNVEV (reference sequence). V lost 4 bases and J lost 6, with 13 bases in between. The CDR3 loop spans 13 amino acids. This CDR3 is CASSSFRSLEQYF. Written as DNA, the CDR3 is TGTGCCAGCAGTTCGTTCCGAAGTCTCGAGCAGTACTTC.

The rearrangement links TRBV3-1 (or the pseudogene TRBV3-2) to TRBJ2-5; either TRBD1 or TRBD2 may supply D (6 bases each). V shed 5 bases and J shed 5 bases, with 12 bases lying between them. Per germline, CDR1 LGHDT and CDR2 YNNKEL (reference sequence). CDR3 length equals 13 residues. The CDR3 protein is CASSLQGLETQYF. In DNA, the CDR3 is TGTGCCAGCAGCTTACAGGGACTTGAGACCCAGTACTTC.

The chain links TRBV11-2 to TRBJ2-1, with 9 positions matching TRBD2. The CDR3 loop spans 15 amino acids. Germline CDR1 and CDR2: SGHAT and FQNNGV. J gave up 2 bases and V 7 bases, and 6 bases lay outside the gene matches. For the CDR3, the DNA is TGTGCCAGCACCTTTAGCGGGGGAACCTACAATGAGCAGTTCTTC. Translation gives CASTFSGGTYNEQFF.

The CDR3 DNA reads TGTGCCAGCAAACAGGGGGAAAATTCACCCCTCCACTTT. Translated: CASKQGENSPLHF. The chain uses TRBV2 and TRBJ1-6; 8 bases match TRBD1. The trim removed 7 bases at V and 7 bases at J, leaving 3 bases unmatched. Per germline, CDR1 SNHLY and CDR2 FYNNEI. CDR3 length: 13 amino acids.

Regarding this clone: Germline is not matched at one junction end, which may reflect a read error. This sequence joins TRBV6-5 and TRBJ1-5; D unresolved. The CDR3 length is 15 residues. Germline-derived CDR1 and CDR2 are MNHEY and SVGAGI. The CDR3 DNA is TGTGCCAGCACCACCTCCTCGCCGGGCAAGCAGCCCCAGCATTTT. It is translated as CASTTSSPGKQPQHF.

The chain uses TRBV4-1 and TRBJ1-4; D not certain. The germline V gene has CDR1 MGHRA and CDR2 YSYEKL. The CDR3 is 13 amino acids. V dropped 2 bases and J dropped 8 bases, with 9 bases sitting between them. CDR3 region: CASSQIGGEKLFF. The CDR3 coding sequence is TGCGCCAGCAGCCAAATCGGTGGCGAAAAACTGTTTTTT.

The rearrangement uses TRBV3-1 (or the pseudogene TRBV3-2) and TRBJ2-3, with unresolved D. Germline CDR1 and CDR2: LGHDT and YNNKEL (reference sequence). V was cut by 6 bases and J by 2 bases, with 9 bases left in between. The CDR3 is 13 amino acids. CDR3 coding DNA: TGTGCCAGCAGTCACGGGTCCACAGATACGCAGTATTTT. Its protein is CASSHGSTDTQYF.

This rearrangement joins TRBV11-3 to TRBJ2-1; D ambiguous. Germline V gene sequence: CDR1 SGHNT, CDR2 YENEEA. CDR3 length equals 17 residues. The ends were cut back, 5 bases at V and 1 base at J, with 18 bases in the middle. The CDR3: CASSGYGNVSSYNEQFF. CDR3 nucleotides: TGTGCCAGCAGCGGGTATGGGAACGTAAGTTCCTACAATGAGCAGTTCTTC.

The rearrangement uses TRBV27 and TRBJ1-3; D unresolved. There are 14 residues in the CDR3. Deletions cut 0 bases from V and 4 bases from J, with 7 bases between. Germline lookup yields CDR1 MNHEY and CDR2 SMNVEV (reference sequence). The CDR3 sequence is CASSLSSPGNTIYF. CDR3 coding DNA: TGTGCCAGCAGTTTATCGAGTCCGGGAAACACCATATATTTT.

This chain uses TRBV5-6 with TRBJ2-3; 14 bases match TRBD2. Trimming at V came to 1 base and at J to 5 bases, leaving 6 bases not matched to a gene. The germline V gene has CDR1 SGHDT and CDR2 YYEEEE. CDR3 length: 17 residues. CDR3 DNA sequence: TGTGCCAGCAGCTTGTGGGGACTAGCGGGGGCTGAAGATACGCAGTATTTT. This translates into CASSLWGLAGAEDTQYF. The full variable domain, with the rest looked up from reference TRBV5-6 and TRBJ2-3, is DAGVTQSPTHLIKTRGQQVTLRCSPKSGHDTVSWYQQALGQGPQFIFQYYEEEERQRGNFPDRFSGHQFPNYSSELNVNALLLGDSALYLCASSLWGLAGAEDTQYFGPGTRLTVL.

J is TRBJ2-2 and V is TRBV6-2 or TRBV6-3, with unresolved D. The CDR3 contains 13 residues. Trimming shortened V by 5 bases and J by 4 bases, and 8 bases separated the two germline ends. Per the germline V gene, CDR1 is MNHEY and CDR2 is SVGEGT. The CDR3 bases are TGTGCCAGCAGTATCGATTTCACCGGGGAGCTGTTTTTT. Translated, it gives CASSIDFTGELFF.